A selection of T cell receptor beta chains follows, all from one sample in a study of T cell clusters in autoimmune cytopenias. TCRdb re-called the multiplex PCR reads and catalogs CDR3 proteins one per entry, DNA excluded. In total, the table holds about 5,500 distinct CDR3 sequences. The sample also formed part of further work on T cell repertoires in aging, cancer and after chemotherapy.

Sequences were obtained from peripheral blood. Source of these receptors: a human donor in good health. The CDR3 runs from the conserved cysteine through the conserved F or W. Expanded clones get a size class; other rows say once, few or many, or leave the size out.

TRBJ2-3	TRBV6-4	15	medium-sized	CASSDVGGGADTQYF
TRBJ1-6	TRBV12-5	13	.	CASGLVPITPLHF
TRBJ1-2	TRBV5-4	16	.	CASSPPPVGVNYGYTF
TRBJ2-4	TRBV6-5	13	medium-sized	CASSRTPGADKDF
TRBJ1-1	TRBV5-1	15	.	CASRPGQGTATEAFF
TRBJ2-6	TRBV20-1	16	.	CSASDRGKTGANVLTF
TRBJ2-3	TRBV6-2/TRBV6-3	19	.	CASSPGRGPNTGGARTQYF
TRBJ2-7	TRBV12-3/TRBV12-4	14	.	CASRRDRYSYEQYF
TRBJ2-7	TRBV20-1	14	.	CSAIPLAGAYEQYF
TRBJ1-2	TRBV27	13	medium-sized	CASSLRPGGGYTF
TRBJ2-7	TRBV18	15	.	CASSPAGTGTYEQYF
TRBJ1-2	TRBV6-5	14	medium-sized	CASTSRGGYYGYTF
TRBJ2-1	TRBV11-2	14	.	CASSLADRGNEQFF
TRBJ2-2	TRBV6-1	13	medium-sized	CASSVEETGELFF
TRBJ1-5	TRBV10-3	12	.	CAISESREPQHF
TRBJ2-1	TRBV5-6	14	medium-sized	CASSLWTEYNEQFF
TRBJ2-6	TRBV19	15	medium-sized	CASSLKGTGANVLTF
TRBJ2-7	TRBV6-2/TRBV6-3	18	medium-sized	CASSYSDASGRSSYEQYF
TRBJ2-2	TRBV18	12	medium-sized	CASSPYTGELFF
TRBJ2-3	TRBV30	14	medium-sized	CAWSRAGLTDTQYF
TRBJ2-5	TRBV7-2	17	.	CASSFSASGGAGETQYF
TRBJ2-1	TRBV10-3	17	medium-sized	CAISEPPLAGGSNEQFF
TRBJ1-5	TRBV6-2/TRBV6-3	12	.	CASSRPGMPQHF
TRBJ2-5	TRBV19	13	medium-sized	CASSIDTVETQYF
TRBJ2-2	TRBV14	17	.	CASSRYPGVINTGELFF
TRBJ1-1	TRBV6-5	17	medium-sized	CASSYNRGWTSNTEAFF
TRBJ2-5	TRBV7-9	13	medium-sized	CASIPAGQETQYF
TRBJ1-4	TRBV6-1	16	.	CASSATEDATNEKLFF
TRBJ1-2	TRBV6-1	14	medium-sized	CASSEEAGGAGYTF
TRBJ2-7	TRBV29-1	12	large	CSVGRDSGEQYF
TRBJ2-1	TRBV20-1	17	.	CSARDRASGRGTDEQFF
TRBJ1-1	TRBV18	14	.	CASSEGQRGTEAFF
TRBJ1-1	TRBV15	13	medium-sized	CATSFQGDTEAFF
TRBJ2-1	TRBV4-1	16	.	CASSQGHFYTYNEQFF
TRBJ2-5	TRBV7-9	14	.	CASSLTTGGETQYF
TRBJ1-5	TRBV5-6	15	medium-sized	CASSLQDKPYQPQHF
TRBJ2-7	TRBV7-9	14	.	CASSSGLVSYEQYF
TRBJ2-5	TRBV6-5	15	medium-sized	CASSLSIVGQETQYF
TRBJ2-5	TRBV19	15	medium-sized	CASTLPGPPPGTQYF
TRBJ2-1	TRBV6-1	16	medium-sized	CASALNPGQGAYEQFF
TRBJ2-1	TRBV12-3/TRBV12-4	15	.	CASSFRTGVYNEQFF
TRBJ1-1	TRBV29-1	11	medium-sized	CSGRENTEAFF
TRBJ1-2	TRBV12-3/TRBV12-4	16	.	CASSPSRQGKDYGYTF
TRBJ1-2	TRBV10-3	15	.	CAISESNGGPSGYTF
TRBJ2-5	TRBV18	16	.	CASSPPGLGQKETQYF
TRBJ2-1	TRBV7-6	14	.	CASSLARGPGEQFF
TRBJ2-1	TRBV6-6	15	medium-sized	CASSLEGEGYNEQFF